A selection of T cell receptor beta chains follows, all from one sample in a study of blood T cell repertoires in COVID-19. TCRdb's copy holds only in-frame clones and misses some; the assay was immunoSEQ multiplex PCR. The repertoire has about 60,000 clones, around nine tenths of them found once; the top ten carry around an eighth. Material for sequencing was peripheral blood. The receptors stem from a human donor with active COVID-19. The donor label of this sample is uncertain. CDR3s leave out the opening cysteine and the closing phenylalanine or tryptophan. Each record gives: J gene, V gene, clone size, CDR3 protein. Rows give clone size only sometimes, using once, few, many, or a class for an expanded clone.

TRBJ2-5	TRBV24-1	.	ATSTPGQETQY
TRBJ2-1	TRBV18	.	ASSQHPGLAGGKI
TRBJ2-7	TRBV18	few	ASSPVTESSYEQY
TRBJ2-5	TRBV29-1	.	SVGELGRETQY
TRBJ1-2	TRBV5-8	.	ASNSMGPGYT
TRBJ2-1	TRBV27	.	ASSPGLAGDEQF
TRBJ2-7	TRBV5-1	.	ASSAGQVAYEQY
TRBJ1-1	TRBV19	.	ASTFLLGERDTEAF
TRBJ1-6	TRBV11-2	.	ASSPRTGGGYNSPLH
TRBJ2-3	TRBV2	once	ASSVGSGGAGDTQY
TRBJ2-4	TRBV28	.	ASGPLSGIAKNIQY
TRBJ2-3	TRBV7-3	few	ASSLGSPETDTQY
TRBJ1-1	TRBV7-9	few	ASSLSLYEAF
TRBJ2-3	TRBV7-9	.	ASRPNGGTDTQY
TRBJ2-2	TRBV6-2/TRBV6-3	.	ASSHRTGIDTGELF
TRBJ2-1	TRBV19	once	ASSIRRRDRRGASYNEQF
TRBJ2-1	TRBV27	.	ASSFLSGMGRNEQF
TRBJ1-1	TRBV6-6	.	ASRDPRRNTEAF
TRBJ2-3	TRBV5-6	.	ASSPDRGLQY
TRBJ1-4	TRBV6-5	.	ASRFSGGKLF
TRBJ2-7	TRBV29-1	once	SVRQGTPYEQY
TRBJ2-3	TRBV5-1	.	ASSLDAGGRDTQY
TRBJ2-1	TRBV2	once	ASRGLGQPRNEQF
TRBJ2-7	TRBV27	few	ASSLGGRVFEQY